This entry features one TCR beta chain sequence. The sample originates from a study of blood T cell repertoires in COVID-19. Study context: Nucleic acid was either cDNA or gDNA, and it came from T cells, B-cell-depleted T cells, or PBMCs.

Original data processing: By means of reference gene primer amplification, nucleated cell counts were estimated. Clones were sequenced by immunoSEQ multiplex PCR, and TCRdb holds only the in-frame ones, with some missing. The DNA gave D and trimming, while V, J and clone size come from that table. The sample consists of 180,000 or so clones, over 75% of them appearing once. This CDR3 is 13 amino acids long. Per the germline V gene, CDR1 is MNHEY and CDR2 is SMNVEV (reference sequence). V lost 4 bases and J lost 1, with 7 bases in between. Sequencing used peripheral blood. V is TRBV27 and J is TRBJ1-1; D is ambiguous. This sequence was found in a man aged 35 to 55 with active or convalescent COVID-19. CDR3 DNA: TGTGCCAGCAGTTCAAACAGGAACACTGAAGCTTTCTTT. Translation: CASSSNRNTEAFF.